Each of the 31 T cell receptor beta chains below was sequenced from the same sample in a study of T-cell reconstitution after alpha-beta-depleted transplantation in children. Researchers prepared the TCRbeta library using unique molecular identifiers, the study reports. TCRdb re-derived calls from the PCR reads in MiXCR, one entry per CDR3 protein. The sample lists about 230,000 distinct CDR3 sequences, about a tenth occurring once. Here the sequenced sample was PBMCs, taken before TCRalphabeta/CD19-depleted stem cell transplant. These receptors came from a child in the first two years of life with acute myeloid leukemia, due to receive a stem cell transplant.

This clonotype was observed at least ten times. The chain combines TRBV7-2 with TRBJ2-4, with D possibly being TRBD2 (5 bases). Trimming removed 5 bases at V and 0 bases at J, with 5 bases between. The germline gives CDR1 SGHTA, CDR2 FQGNSA. This CDR3 is 13 amino acids long. CDR3 nucleotide sequence: TGTGCCAGCAGCGGACTAGCCAAAAACATTCAGTACTTC. As protein: CASSGLAKNIQYF.

This clonotype has a count of ten or more. This chain links TRBV28 with TRBJ2-4; D gene ambiguous. CDR1 MDHEN and CDR2 SYDVKM come from the germline V gene. Trimming pared 4 bases from V and 1 base from J, leaving 11 bases between. CDR3 length: 15 residues. CDR3 DNA: TGTGCCAGCAGTTCCCCCCCCCTCGCCAAAAACATTCAGTACTTC. It codes for CASSSPPLAKNIQYF. Full variable domain (rest looked up from reference TRBV28 and TRBJ2-4): DVKVTQSSRYLVKRTGEKVFLECVQDMDHENMFWYRQDPGLGLRLIYFSYDVKMKEKGDIPEGYSVSREKKERFSLILESASTNQTSMYLCASSSPPLAKNIQYFGAGTRLSVL.

At least ten counts were recorded for this clonotype. This chain uses TRBV20-1 with TRBJ2-5, with D possibly TRBD2 on 5 matching bases. Trimming shortened V by 0 bases and J by 2 bases, and 10 bases separated the two germline ends. Germline V gene lookup returns CDR1 DFQATT and CDR2 SNEGSKA (reference sequence). This CDR3 region has 14 residues. The CDR3 DNA sequence: TGCAGTGCTAGAGATTACCGGACTCAAGAGACCCAGTACTTC. This encodes CSARDYRTQETQYF.

This clonotype was recorded many times. The J gene is TRBJ2-5, the V gene TRBV5-1; 8 bases map to TRBD2. CDR1 and CDR2 from the germline V gene are SGHRS and YFSETQ. This CDR3 spans 14 amino acids. Trimming took 6 bases from V and 2 from J; bases not matched to a gene: 6. Here the CDR3 reads CASNPIAGQETQYF. In DNA form, the CDR3 reads TGCGCCAGCAACCCCATAGCGGGGCAAGAGACCCAGTACTTC.

This clonotype occurred many times. The V call is TRBV7-9, the J call TRBJ2-1, with TRBD2 matching over 9 bases. CDR3 length: 15 residues. V lost 8 bases and J lost 7; bases outside the gene matches: 12. The germline V gene has CDR1 SEHNR and CDR2 FQNEAQ (reference sequence). In DNA form, the CDR3 reads TGTGCCAGCCAGTCGCGGCTAGCGGGACCAAATGAGCAGTTCTTC. It yields the protein CASQSRLAGPNEQFF.

This clonotype was counted at least ten times. This chain joins TRBV4-1 and TRBJ1-4; TRBD1 might be the D (5 bases). From germline, CDR1 is MGHRA and CDR2 YSYEKL. The CDR3 covers 13 residues. Deletions cut 7 bases from V and 12 bases from J, with 18 bases between. The chain's CDR3 is CASTIPGLGELFF. The DNA of the CDR3 is TGCGCCAGCACCATCCCGGGACTGGGTGAACTGTTTTTT.

This clonotype was found many times. CDR3 region: CSARRTPGDGSSYEQYF. CDR3 coding DNA: TGCAGTGCTAGAAGAACACCGGGGGACGGAAGTTCCTACGAGCAGTACTTC. The genes are TRBV20-1 and TRBJ2-7; D is possibly TRBD2 (6 bases). This CDR3 comprises 17 residues. Germline loops: CDR1 DFQATT, CDR2 SNEGSKA (reference sequence). V lost 2 bases and J 1 base, leaving 21 bases between the germline ends.

This clonotype was seen at least ten times. The V and J genes are TRBV5-1 and TRBJ2-3, with 10 bases identical to TRBD1. V was pared by 0 bases and J by 0 bases, with 7 bases of the junction left unmatched. The CDR3 totals 18 residues. Germline loops: CDR1 SGHRS, CDR2 YFSETQ. For the CDR3, the DNA is TGCGCCAGCAGCTTGGAAGGGGGGGGACAGGGGAGCACAGATACGCAGTATTTT. It codes for CASSLEGGGQGSTDTQYF.

This clonotype was observed at least ten times. Written as DNA, the CDR3 is TGTGCCAGCGTCGGGGCGGACAATGAGCAGTTCTTC. It translates to CASVGADNEQFF. The gene calls are TRBV6-1 and TRBJ2-1, with D perhaps TRBD1 or TRBD2 (5 bases each). V was shortened by 8 bases and J by 5 bases, with 10 bases between the two germline ends. The CDR3 is made up of 12 amino acids. Germline lookup yields CDR1 MNHNS and CDR2 SASEGT.

At least ten counts were recorded for this clonotype. V is TRBV12-3 or TRBV12-4 and J is TRBJ1-1; 8 bases align to TRBD1. Unmatched junction bases numbered 19, after V lost 5 bases and J lost 5 bases. The CDR3 has 18 amino acids. For the CDR3, the DNA is TGTGCCAGCAGTCTAAACCCACCCGGCAGGGGGCCAAGAACTGAAGCTTTCTTT. It is translated as CASSLNPPGRGPRTEAFF.

This clonotype was observed at least ten times. V gene TRBV5-1 combines with J gene TRBJ2-5; 9 bases align to TRBD1. Trimming at V came to 3 bases and at J to 5 bases, leaving 17 bases not matched to a gene. The length of the CDR3 is 18 residues. Germline V gives CDR1 SGHRS, CDR2 YFSETQ. The CDR3 nucleotides are TGCGCCAGCAGCTCAAAAAACAACCCGGACAGGGGTGGGGAGACCCAGTACTTC. Amino acids: CASSSKNNPDRGGETQYF.

This clonotype was seen at least ten times. The genes are TRBV18 and TRBJ2-3, with TRBD1 matching over 7 bases. Germline trimming cut 2 bases from V and 3 bases from J; bases unmatched to any gene: 8. CDR1 is KGHSH and CDR2 is LQKENI in the germline V gene. This CDR3 is built from 16 residues. CDR3: CASSPGQIQGTDTQYF. CDR3 nucleotide sequence: TGTGCCAGCTCACCAGGGCAAATACAGGGGACAGATACGCAGTATTTT.

In its sample, this clonotype was seen a few times. CDR3: CASSPGGSDYGYTF. The CDR3 nucleotides read TGTGCCAGCAGCCCCGGGGGGTCGGACTATGGCTACACCTTC. The rearrangement links TRBV5-4 to TRBJ1-2, with D tentatively TRBD1 (5 bases). CDR1 is SGHNT and CDR2 is YYREEE in the germline V gene (reference sequence). The CDR3 covers 14 residues. V lost 4 bases, J lost 3 bases, and 13 bases lay in between. Filled out from reference TRBV5-4 and TRBJ1-2, the complete variable domain reads ETGVTQSPTHLIKTRGQQVTLRCSSQSGHNTVSWYQQALGQGPQFIFQYYREEENGRGNFPPRFSGLQFPNYSSELNVNALELDDSALYLCASSPGGSDYGYTFGSGTRLTVV.

This clonotype was seen many times. This chain links TRBV7-9 with TRBJ1-4; D is perhaps TRBD1 (5 bases). The germline V gene encodes CDR1 SEHNR and CDR2 FQNEAQ (reference sequence). The CDR3 covers 15 residues. V lost 5 bases to trimming and J lost 7 bases, with 17 bases between them. DNA for the CDR3: TGTGCCAGCAGCCCACGGGGAGGGGCCGGTGAAAAACTGTTTTTT. Translating it yields CASSPRGGAGEKLFF.

This clonotype was observed many times. The gene calls are TRBV6-2 or TRBV6-3 and TRBJ1-1; no firm D call. The germline V gene encodes CDR1 MNHEY and CDR2 SVGEGT. V was cut by 2 bases and J by 4 bases, with 2 bases left in between. The CDR3 sequence is 11 residues long. The CDR3 is CASSYRTEAFF. The CDR3 coding sequence is TGTGCCAGCAGTTACCGCACTGAAGCTTTCTTT.

Ten or more counts support this clonotype. The chain carries TRBV4-1 and TRBJ1-1; D not resolved. There are 14 residues in the CDR3. From germline, CDR1 is MGHRA and CDR2 YSYEKL. Deletions cut 1 base from V and 2 bases from J, with 8 bases between. For the CDR3, the DNA is TGCGCCAGCAGCCAAGTCCGAGATAACACTGAAGCTTTCTTT. Amino acids: CASSQVRDNTEAFF.

This clonotype was counted at least ten times. This sequence joins TRBV5-1 and TRBJ2-5; either TRBD1 or TRBD2 may supply D (5 bases each). CDR1 and CDR2 (germline): SGHRS, YFSETQ. The CDR3 has 14 amino acids. Trimming removed 0 bases from V and 0 bases from J, with 6 bases in between. The CDR3 is CASSLGGHQETQYF. The CDR3 DNA reads as TGCGCCAGCAGCTTGGGGGGACACCAAGAGACCCAGTACTTC.

For the CDR3, the DNA is TGTGCCAGCACCCCCTCGGTGGGACAGGGGGTCTACGAGCAGTACTTC. Amino acids: CASTPSVGQGVYEQYF. This rearrangement joins TRBV12-3 or TRBV12-4 to TRBJ2-7; 11 nucleotides align to TRBD1. The CDR3 sequence is 16 residues long. V lost 7 bases to trimming and J lost 3 bases; unmatched junction nucleotides: 11.

This clonotype was observed a few times. V gene TRBV7-2 combines with J gene TRBJ1-5, with D maybe TRBD1 (5 bases). CDR1 and CDR2 from the germline V gene are SGHTA and FQGNSA. The ends were cut back, 1 base at V and 3 bases at J, with 10 bases in the middle. This CDR3 comprises 15 residues. CDR3 sequence: CASSLGQGYNQPQHF. As DNA, the CDR3 is TGTGCCAGCAGCTTAGGGCAGGGATACAATCAGCCCCAGCATTTT.

This clonotype was counted ten times or more. The V call is TRBV29-1, the J call TRBJ2-1; a weak D match, TRBD2 (5 bases). V was clipped by 3 bases and J by 6 bases, with 12 bases between them. Germline CDR1 SQVTM, CDR2 ANQGSEA. The CDR3 is made up of 13 amino acids. The CDR3 DNA reads TGCAGCGTTGACCGCACTAGAGTCAATGAGCAGTTCTTC. Translating it yields CSVDRTRVNEQFF.

The J gene is TRBJ2-1, the V gene TRBV6-6; D possibly corresponds to TRBD2 (7 bases). Germline CDR1 and CDR2: MNHNY and SVGAGI (reference sequence). The CDR3 runs 12 residues. The V end was cut by 5 bases, the J end by 12 bases, with 14 bases between. In DNA form, the CDR3 reads TGTGCCAGCAGTGCGGGGGCCGGTTGGCAGTTCTTC. Translated: CASSAGAGWQFF.

This clonotype was detected many times. The chain joins TRBV7-2 to TRBJ2-1, with 7 bases matching TRBD2. The germline gives CDR1 SGHTA, CDR2 FQGNSA. This CDR3 is built from 17 residues. Trimming took 5 bases from V and 1 from J; bases not matched to a gene: 11. CDR3 in DNA: TGTGCCAGCAGCCCGTACATGGGGGGGAGGTCCTACAATGAGCAGTTCTTC. Residues: CASSPYMGGRSYNEQFF.

This clonotype occurred many times. J is TRBJ2-7 and V is TRBV20-1; 7 bases match TRBD2. The germline gives CDR1 DFQATT, CDR2 SNEGSKA (reference sequence). After removal of 4 bases from V and 6 bases from J, the junction contained 6 bases not matched to a gene. The CDR3 spans 12 residues. The CDR3 DNA sequence: TGCAGTGCTATGCGGGAGAATGGCGAGCAGTACTTC. It is translated as CSAMRENGEQYF.

This clonotype was recorded at least ten times. The rearrangement uses TRBV5-5 and TRBJ1-6; D not certain. V was clipped by 4 bases and J by 0 bases, with 11 bases between them. Germline CDR1 reads SGHKS; CDR2 reads YYEKEE (reference sequence). The CDR3 runs 16 residues. The CDR3: CASSLRPSSYNSPLHF. The CDR3 nucleotides are TGTGCCAGCAGCCTCCGGCCGAGCTCCTATAATTCACCCCTCCACTTT. The entire variable domain, with the rest obtained from reference TRBV5-5 and TRBJ1-6, is as follows: DAGVTQSPTHLIKTRGQQVTLRCSPISGHKSVSWYQQVLGQGPQFIFQYYEKEERGRGNFPDRFSARQFPNYSSELNVNALLLGDSALYLCASSLRPSSYNSPLHFGNGTRLTVT.

CDR3 sequence: CAWSPLGTAYEQYF. The CDR3 nucleotides are TGTGCCTGGAGTCCGTTGGGGACAGCCTACGAGCAGTACTTC. The chain recombines TRBV30 with TRBJ2-7; TRBD1 aligns across 7 bases. Trimming at V came to 2 bases and at J to 2 bases, leaving 6 bases not matched to a gene. CDR1 is GTSNPN and CDR2 is SVGIG in the germline V gene (reference sequence). The CDR3 is 14 amino acids.

On this clonotype: A read error may be the cause here, since a much bigger clone is one base away. The V call is TRBV7-8, the J call TRBJ1-4; D ambiguous. The V end lost 3 bases, the J end lost 4 bases, and 9 bases lay between the germline ends. CDR3 length equals 14 residues. Germline-derived CDR1 and CDR2 are SGHVS and FQNEAQ. CDR3 region: CASSFGSNNEKLFF. In nucleotides, the CDR3 is TGTGCCAGCAGCTTTGGATCGAATAATGAAAAACTGTTTTTT. Together with reference TRBV7-8 and TRBJ1-4, the CDR3 gives the full variable domain: GAGVSQSPRYKVAKRGQDVALRCDPISGHVSLFWYQQALGQGPEFLTYFQNEAQLDKSGLPSDRFFAERPEGSVSTLKIQRTQQEDSAVYLCASSFGSNNEKLFFGSGTQLSVL.

Turning to this clonotype: The junction and the germline gene differ at one end; a read error may be behind it. This sequence joins TRBV7-6 and TRBJ1-6; D remains unclear. There are 13 residues in the CDR3. Germline values: CDR1 SGHVS, CDR2 FNYEAQ. In DNA form, the CDR3 reads TGTGTCAGCAGCTTAGCGGGTAATTCACCCCTCCACTTT. Translating it yields CVSSLAGNSPLHF.

This clonotype was counted a few times. This chain connects TRBV7-6 to TRBJ2-5; D is unclear. Trimming pared 7 bases from V and 3 bases from J, leaving 12 bases between. The V gene's germline CDR1 is SGHVS and CDR2 FNYEAQ. The CDR3 is 13 residues long. As DNA, the CDR3 is TGTGCCAGCACCCCTGGGCCAAAAGAGACCCAGTACTTC. Residues: CASTPGPKETQYF.

In its sample, this clonotype was seen many times. The V call is TRBV2, the J call TRBJ1-2; TRBD1 matches at 7 bases. V lost 7 bases to trimming and J lost 7 bases; unmatched junction nucleotides: 12. Looked up from germline, CDR1 is SNHLY and CDR2 is FYNNEI. The CDR3 is made up of 14 amino acids. CDR3: CASTSTGENRGYTF. CDR3 bases: TGTGCCAGCACTAGCACAGGGGAAAATCGTGGCTACACCTTC.

This clonotype was seen a few times. The V gene is TRBV20-1, the J gene TRBJ2-1; 9 nucleotides match TRBD2. From germline, CDR1 is DFQATT and CDR2 SNEGSKA (reference sequence). The CDR3 extends over 15 amino acids. V shed 6 bases, J shed 5 bases, and the junction held 11 bases outside the gene matches. For the CDR3, the DNA is TGCAGTGCATTCCGGCGGGAGGGCACCCACAATGAGCAGTTCTTC. The encoded protein is CSAFRREGTHNEQFF.

This clonotype showed up many times. This chain connects TRBV11-2 to TRBJ2-7; TRBD2 might be the D (5 bases). The CDR3 extends over 17 amino acids. Deletions cut 6 bases from V and 0 bases from J, with 21 bases between. CDR1 and CDR2 from the germline V gene are SGHAT and FQNNGV. As DNA, the CDR3 is TGTGCCAGCAGTTACTATCGCGGGTTGGCGAGCTCCTACGAGCAGTACTTC. This gives the protein CASSYYRGLASSYEQYF.